One sample yielded the 22 T cell receptor beta chains listed below, sequenced in a study of regulatory T cells in long-lasting Graves disease (dated by TCRdb to about 2021). In the paper's terms, the time point label means: persistent/refractory GD, antithyroid drugs over 5 years with positive TRAb. For both TCR sequencing and RNA sequencing, RNA was extracted from PBMCs using TRIzol. Libraries were built with multiplex PCR. Sequenced on an Illumina HiSeq 4000. To build TCR beta libraries, CDR3 regions were amplified by Arm-PCR using iRepertoire HTBI primers. TCRdb itself trimmed the public reads at Q25 with fastp, ran MiXCR and retained productive beta chains. Identical CDR3 proteins give one entry, which carries the most common genes and DNA. The sample records around 450,000 distinct CDR3 sequences, about 22% of which are singletons. The ten largest clones take up roughly 7.1% of the sample. Specimen: peripheral blood mononuclear cells (PBMCs), collected when the disease was refractory, from a patient treated with antithyroid drugs. The receptors here all came from a female donor with Graves disease.

This chain connects TRBV27 to TRBJ2-1; D uncertain. The CDR3 covers 13 residues. V was trimmed by 1 base and J by 6 bases, leaving 7 bases between them. CDR1 and CDR2 from the germline V gene are MNHEY and SMNVEV (reference sequence). CDR3 in DNA: TGTGCCAGCAGTTTATGGTACAGCAATGAGCAGTTCTTC. It encodes CASSLWYSNEQFF.

The table lists this clonotype with many counts. This chain uses TRBV20-1 with TRBJ1-1; a possible D gene is TRBD1 (6 bases). The CDR3 length is 12 residues. With 2 bases removed from V and 7 bases from J, the gap between germline ends came to 11 bases. Looked up from germline, CDR1 is DFQATT and CDR2 is SNEGSKA (reference sequence). CDR3 region: CSARRGGIEAFF. The CDR3 region has the DNA TGCAGTGCTAGAAGGGGGGGAATTGAAGCTTTCTTT.

This chain connects TRBV10-3 to TRBJ2-3; D is undetermined. The CDR3 has 16 residues. Trimming pared 4 bases from V and 2 bases from J, leaving 16 bases between. The germline gives CDR1 ENHRY, CDR2 SYGVKD. The CDR3 spells CAISGKEEALTDTQYF. In nucleotides, the CDR3 is TGTGCCATCAGTGGCAAGGAAGAAGCCCTCACAGATACGCAGTATTTT.

This clonotype was recorded a few times. The chain has TRBV6-1 and TRBJ1-6; D may be TRBD1 (6 bases). The germline gives CDR1 MNHNS, CDR2 SASEGT. The V and J ends lost 6 bases and 2 bases respectively, with 11 bases between them. The CDR3 has 15 amino acids. This CDR3 is CASSSAGAYNSPLHF. CDR3 in DNA: TGTGCCAGCAGCTCCGCAGGGGCCTATAATTCACCCCTCCACTTT.

The chain recombines TRBV6-1 with TRBJ2-7, with no clear D. Germline V lookup: CDR1 MNHNS, CDR2 SASEGT. This CDR3 has 13 amino acids. Between the trimmed V and J ends, which lost 6 bases and 3 bases, there was a span of 12 bases. The CDR3 region is CASRWTPRYEQYF. The CDR3 nucleotides read TGTGCCAGCAGATGGACCCCACGCTACGAGCAGTACTTC.

A note on this clonotype: At one end the junction does not follow the germline gene, possibly because of a read error. The chain carries TRBV29-1 and TRBJ2-7, with TRBD1 matching over 9 bases. Germline CDR1 is SQVTM and CDR2 is ANQGSEA. The CDR3 length is 16 residues. The CDR3 here is CSVEKGWGQGSYGQYF. CDR3 nucleotide sequence: TGCAGCGTTGAAAAAGGTTGGGGACAGGGATCCTACGGGCAGTACTTC.

This clonotype was detected ten times or more. The genes are TRBV29-1 and TRBJ2-7; D perhaps matches TRBD1 (6 bases). Trimming cost V 5 bases and J 0 bases, with 17 bases left between them. There are 15 residues in the CDR3. Germline values: CDR1 SQVTM, CDR2 ANQGSEA. The CDR3 DNA reads TGCAGCGTTCGTTGGTTTGGGGACAACTCCTACGAGCAGTACTTC. Its translation: CSVRWFGDNSYEQYF.

This clonotype showed up just a few times. The chain is built from TRBV3-1 and TRBJ2-2; perhaps TRBD1 as D (5 bases). Germline V gives CDR1 LGHDT, CDR2 YNNKEL (reference sequence). This CDR3 spans 14 amino acids. Deletions cut 4 bases from V and 8 bases from J, with 14 bases between. The CDR3 is CASSLGALGGELFF. CDR3 DNA sequence: TGTGCCAGCAGCCTAGGGGCCCTAGGGGGGGAGCTGTTTTTT.

This clonotype occurred many times. The chain employs TRBV28 and TRBJ1-2, with 12 bases identical to TRBD1. The V gene's germline CDR1 is MDHEN and CDR2 SYDVKM. After removal of 4 bases from V and 4 bases from J, the junction contained 10 bases not matched to a gene. This CDR3 region has 17 residues. For the CDR3, the DNA is TGTGCCAGCAGTTCGTCCGGGACAGGGGGCGAGGGCTATGGCTACACCTTC. Its translation is CASSSSGTGGEGYGYTF.

In its sample, this clonotype was seen many times. CDR3 in amino acids: CASSFSRLGSYEQYF. The CDR3 nucleotides are TGTGCCAGCAGTTTCTCACGTCTGGGGTCCTACGAGCAGTACTTC. This sequence joins TRBV27 and TRBJ2-7; D not resolved. CDR1 is MNHEY, CDR2 SMNVEV, per germline (reference sequence). V was pared by 3 bases and J by 1 base, with 13 bases between. The CDR3 sequence is 15 residues long.

The chain combines TRBV27 with TRBJ1-1; D is unresolved. Between the trimmed V and J ends, which lost 6 bases and 1 base, there was a span of 9 bases. In germline, CDR1 is MNHEY, CDR2 SMNVEV (reference sequence). The CDR3 has 13 residues. The CDR3 protein is CASSLFKNTEAFF. The CDR3 bases are TGTGCCAGCAGCCTATTTAAGAACACTGAAGCTTTCTTT.

Only a few counts were recorded for this clonotype. J is TRBJ1-2 and V is TRBV7-3, with TRBD1 identical over 7 bases. The CDR3 is made up of 13 amino acids. Germline trimming cut 4 bases from V and 7 bases from J; bases unmatched to any gene: 6. Per the germline V gene, CDR1 is SGHTA and CDR2 is FQGTGA. The DNA of the CDR3 is TGTGCCAGCAGCTCCCTTGACAGGGTTGGCTACACCTTC. This codes for CASSSLDRVGYTF. Together with reference TRBV7-3 and TRBJ1-2, the CDR3 gives the full variable domain: GAGVSQTPSNKVTEKGKYVELRCDPISGHTALYWYRQSLGQGPEFLIYFQGTGAADDSGLPNDRFFAVRPEGSVSTLKIQRTERGDSAVYLCASSSLDRVGYTFGSGTRLTVV.

This clonotype has a count of ten or more. The rearrangement uses TRBV6-2 or TRBV6-3 and TRBJ1-2; D unclear. Germline values: CDR1 MNHEY, CDR2 SVGEGT. The CDR3 runs 15 residues. The ends were cut back, 5 bases at V and 2 bases at J, with 15 bases in the middle. The CDR3 nucleotides are TGTGCCAGCAGTGAAGTGTCAGCCTTGAACTATGGCTACACCTTC. Translating gives CASSEVSALNYGYTF.

V and J are TRBV9 and TRBJ2-7, with D tentatively TRBD1 (6 bases). The CDR3 extends over 14 amino acids. Trimming cost V 3 bases and J 2 bases, with 12 bases left between them. CDR1 SGDLS and CDR2 YYNGEE come from the germline V gene. CDR3 coding DNA: TGTGCCAGCAGCGGCCGGGACACTCCCTACGAGCAGTACTTC. This encodes CASSGRDTPYEQYF.

The sample holds many counts of this clonotype. V and J are TRBV6-1 and TRBJ2-7, with 12 bases matching TRBD2. The ends lost 6 bases at V and 4 bases at J; junction bases unmatched: 7. The V gene's germline CDR1 is MNHNS and CDR2 SASEGT. This CDR3 contains 15 residues. The CDR3 DNA is TGTGCCAGCAGACCCCTAGCGGGAGGGCGTTACGAGCAGTACTTC. This translates into CASRPLAGGRYEQYF.

This clonotype came up a few times. J is TRBJ2-5 and V is TRBV25-1, with TRBD2 as a possible D gene (5 bases). V was cut by 10 bases and J by 1 base, with 19 bases left in between. The length of the CDR3 is 15 residues. CDR1 MGHDK and CDR2 SYGVNS come from the germline V gene. The CDR3 DNA sequence: TGTGCCACCCAAGGGCCGGACTTCCTCCAAGAGACCCAGTACTTC. It translates to CATQGPDFLQETQYF.

At least ten counts were recorded for this clonotype. This chain links TRBV7-2 with TRBJ2-7; tentatively, D is TRBD1 (6 bases). The ends were cut back, 5 bases at V and 6 bases at J, with 17 bases in the middle. CDR1 is SGHTA, CDR2 FQGNSA, per germline. The CDR3 sequence is 14 residues long. The CDR3 nucleotides are TGTGCCAGCAGCCCACCTCAGGGGCTCAGCGAGCAGTACTTC. Amino acids: CASSPPQGLSEQYF.

The chain employs TRBV7-2 and TRBJ1-6, with 9 nucleotides matching TRBD1. Germline V CDR1 and CDR2: SGHTA, FQGNSA. V lost 0 bases, J lost 6 bases, and 3 bases stayed unmatched. This CDR3 region has 16 residues. The CDR3 DNA reads as TGTGCCAGCAGCTTAGCGTGGACAGGGGTTAATTCACCCCTCCACTTT. It codes for CASSLAWTGVNSPLHF.

The table lists this clonotype with a count of one. Since no conserved phenylalanine or tryptophan closes the CDR3, a read error is the likely cause. The J gene is TRBJ1-1, the V gene TRBV20-1; no clear D. The CDR3 has 13 amino acids. Germline V lookup: CDR1 DFQATT, CDR2 SNEGSKA (reference sequence). V lost 5 bases to trimming and J lost 5 bases, with 15 bases between them. The CDR3, as DNA: TGCAGTGCTCCCGACGGGCGTAATACTGAAGCTTTCTCT. It codes for CSAPDGRNTEAFS.

This clonotype was counted ten times or more. This chain uses TRBV29-1 with TRBJ2-7; 8 bases align to TRBD2. Germline V lookup: CDR1 SQVTM, CDR2 ANQGSEA. With 7 bases clipped from V and 6 bases from J, the junction kept 8 bases outside the gene matches. This CDR3 spans 12 amino acids. CDR3 region: CSARGLAVEQYF. The CDR3 DNA sequence: TGCAGCGCCAGAGGACTAGCTGTCGAGCAGTACTTC.

At least ten counts were recorded for this clonotype. The chain's CDR3 is CASSSGRQYEQYF. The CDR3 DNA reads TGTGCCAGCAGTTCCGGGAGACAATACGAGCAGTACTTC. The chain employs TRBV12-3 or TRBV12-4 and TRBJ2-7; D perhaps matches TRBD2 (6 bases). V was shortened by 4 bases and J by 4 bases, with 11 bases between the two germline ends. There are 13 residues in the CDR3.

The rearrangement links TRBV13 to TRBJ2-5, with D perhaps TRBD1 (5 bases). Germline V CDR1 and CDR2: PRHDT, FYEKMQ (reference sequence). The ends were cut back, 0 bases at V and 5 bases at J, with 16 bases in the middle. This CDR3 is built from 16 residues. The CDR3 spells CASSLGELGAEETQYF. Written as DNA, the CDR3 is TGTGCCAGCAGCTTAGGCGAGCTAGGGGCGGAGGAGACCCAGTACTTC.